This T cell receptor beta chain was captured in a study of human T cells and chemical hapten exposure. It was the library that attached unique molecular identifiers to individual cDNA molecules. TCRdb fed the RACE reads into MiXCR, producing one record per CDR3 protein. This repertoire shows more than 100,000 distinct CDR3 sequences, around an eighth found once; its top ten account for around 2.8%. Sample time point: pre-sensitization, week 0. Regarding treatment: therapeutic diphenylcyclopropenone sensitization with weekly scalp DPC. V lost 0 bases to trimming and J lost 4 bases, with 12 bases between them. This CDR3 region has 15 residues. CDR1 is LGHDT, CDR2 YNNKEL, per germline (reference sequence).

This TCR was recovered from a woman younger than 35 with alopecia areata. Some clones in this sample may be carry-over from other donors' samples. This material consisted of whole blood, taken in connection with sensitization to the hapten diphenylcyclopropenone (DPC). This chain uses TRBV3-1 with TRBJ1-2; D remains ambiguous. CDR3 coding DNA: TGTGCCAGCAGCCAAGAGGATTTCTCACTCTATGGCTACACCTTC. It translates to CASSQEDFSLYGYTF. The full variable domain, rest sourced from reference TRBV3-1 and TRBJ1-2, is DTAVSQTPKYLVTQMGNDKSIKCEQNLGHDTMYWYKQDSKKFLKIMFSYNNKELIINETVPNRFSPKSPDKAHLNLHINSLELGDSAVYFCASSQEDFSLYGYTFGSGTRLTVV.